These 10 T cell receptor beta chains originate from one sample sequenced in a study of neurological immune-mediated disorders (dated by TCRdb to the late 2010s). The library was built by means of 5' RACE. The data were produced on an Illumina HiSeq 2500. TCRdb applied fastp at Q25 and MiXCR to the public reads, then kept only in-frame beta chains. All rows with the same CDR3 protein become a single entry with the most common DNA and genes. For this sample there are roughly 80,000 distinct CDR3 sequences; roughly 17% appear just once. Together, the top ten hold 15% of the sample. Material: PBMCs. All receptors come from a woman aged 40 to 50 in good health.

This clonotype was seen many times. The rearrangement joins TRBV10-3 to TRBJ2-4; TRBD1 might be the D (6 bases). The germline V and J ends were trimmed by 2 bases and 1 base, with 18 bases remaining between them. Germline CDR1 and CDR2: ENHRY and SYGVKD. The CDR3 is made up of 18 amino acids. CDR3: CAISEDRSGGMAKNIQYF. For the CDR3, the DNA is TGTGCCATCAGTGAGGACAGGTCCGGCGGTATGGCCAAAAACATTCAGTACTTC.

In this sample, this clonotype turned up many times. The gene calls are TRBV4-3 and TRBJ2-1; no firm D call. This CDR3 is built from 15 residues. The germline V gene encodes CDR1 LGHNA and CDR2 YSLEER. The V end was cut by 0 bases, the J end by 2 bases, with 8 bases between. The CDR3 reads CASSQDFRAYNEQFF. In DNA, the CDR3 is TGCGCCAGCAGCCAAGATTTCCGGGCCTACAATGAGCAGTTCTTC.

Many counts were recorded for this clonotype. The chain links TRBV7-2 to TRBJ2-2; 12 positions agree with TRBD2. Looked up from germline, CDR1 is SGHTA and CDR2 is FQGNSA. The CDR3 is made up of 16 amino acids. V shed 6 bases and J 5 bases; nucleotides not matched to a gene: 7. CDR3 in amino acids: CASSSRLAGVTGELFF. In DNA form, the CDR3 reads TGTGCCAGCAGTTCGCGACTAGCGGGGGTTACCGGGGAGCTGTTTTTT.

In its sample, this clonotype was seen many times. This rearrangement joins TRBV19 to TRBJ2-1; the D call may be TRBD1 or TRBD2 (5 bases each). V was pared by 1 base and J by 9 bases, with 10 bases between. Germline V CDR1 and CDR2: LNHDA, SQIVND (reference sequence). This CDR3 comprises 13 residues. The CDR3 loop is CASSIVWGPEQFF. The CDR3 coding sequence is TGTGCCAGTAGTATAGTTTGGGGACCTGAGCAGTTCTTC.

This clonotype has at least ten counts. The CDR3 region has the DNA TGCAGTGCGGTGGGTGATACGCAGTATTTT. It specifies CSAVGDTQYF. The V call is TRBV20-1, the J call TRBJ2-3; D is undetermined. This CDR3 spans 10 amino acids. Trimming removed 6 bases from V and 6 bases from J, with 7 bases in between. CDR1 is DFQATT, CDR2 SNEGSKA, per germline (reference sequence).

This clonotype was detected many times. V is TRBV7-2 and J is TRBJ1-2; D call uncertain. Trimming removed 10 bases at V and 9 bases at J, with 18 bases between. CDR1 and CDR2 from the germline V gene are SGHTA and FQGNSA. There are 12 residues in the CDR3. DNA of the CDR3: TGTGCCAACCAGGTTGGCGGAGGCCGCTACACCTTC. This codes for CANQVGGGRYTF.

This clonotype was seen ten or more times. The CDR3 nucleotides read TGTGCCAGCAGTTATGGACAAGTAGAGACCCAGTACTTC. Translated, it gives CASSYGQVETQYF. The chain links TRBV12-3 or TRBV12-4 to TRBJ2-5; D might be TRBD1 (5 bases). The V gene lost 4 bases and the J gene lost 4 bases, with 10 bases spanning the gap. The CDR3 is 13 residues long.

In this sample, this clonotype turned up a few times. This chain connects TRBV6-5 to TRBJ2-2; a possible D gene is TRBD2 (6 bases). Per the germline V gene, CDR1 is MNHEY and CDR2 is SVGAGI. V lost 7 bases and J 4 bases, leaving 13 bases between the germline ends. The length of the CDR3 is 14 residues. The CDR3 sequence: CASTLGGSTGELFF. CDR3 nucleotide sequence: TGTGCCAGCACCCTGGGGGGTAGCACCGGGGAGCTGTTTTTT.

This clonotype has a count of ten or more. The chain uses TRBV10-3 and TRBJ2-3; 9 bases line up with TRBD1. V was clipped by 6 bases and J by 3 bases; unmatched bases: 1. The CDR3 consists of 13 residues. Germline V CDR1 and CDR2: ENHRY, SYGVKD. CDR3 in DNA: TGTGCCATCAGGGGGACAGGGACAGATACGCAGTATTTT. Residues: CAIRGTGTDTQYF.

The genes are TRBV29-1 and TRBJ1-1; 11 bases fit TRBD1. V trimming: 7 bases; J trimming: 0 bases; junction bases outside the gene matches: 19. Looked up from germline, CDR1 is SQVTM and CDR2 is ANQGSEA. The CDR3 length is 19 residues. The chain's CDR3 is CSGRRDRGSHKSMNTEAFF. The CDR3 bases are TGCAGCGGACGGAGGGACAGGGGGTCGCATAAATCCATGAACACTGAAGCTTTCTTT.